This TCR beta chain was sequenced in a study of T-cell memory formation after mild COVID-19. This clonotype was seen at least ten times. TCRdb re-called the 5' RACE reads through MiXCR, storing one row per CDR3 protein. This table has about 34,000 distinct CDR3 sequences, roughly 7.5% appearing once. The source is a man aged 18-30 years who had mild COVID-19 (a few samples of this study predate the infection). Cell type and time point are not known. The material sequenced was PBMCs or a T cell subset sorted from them (not recorded which).

CDR3 amino acids: CASRDRASSYNSPLHF. CDR3 nucleotides: TGTGCCAGCAGGGACAGGGCCAGCTCCTATAATTCACCCCTCCACTTT. V usage is TRBV2 and J usage is TRBJ1-6, with TRBD1 identical over 8 bases. CDR1 is SNHLY and CDR2 is FYNNEI in the germline V gene. V shed 6 bases, J shed 0 bases, and the junction held 4 bases outside the gene matches. This CDR3 has 16 residues.